The 17 T cell receptor beta chains below come from one sample, sequenced in a study of T cells after yellow fever vaccination. A single record per CDR3 protein comes from TCRdb applying MiXCR to the 5' RACE reads. The sample carries 150,000 to 200,000 distinct CDR3 sequences, around 10% recorded once. The sample in question was CD8+ T cells sorted from PBMCs, obtained 15 days after the yellow fever booster vaccination. These receptors originate from a man aged 18-30 years who received the YFV17D yellow fever vaccine.

This clonotype appeared a few times. V usage is TRBV19 and J usage is TRBJ2-1, with 10 bases aligning to TRBD1. The V segment lost 4 bases and the J segment 5 bases; nucleotides outside the gene matches: 5. The germline gives CDR1 LNHDA, CDR2 SQIVND (reference sequence). The CDR3 totals 15 residues. In nucleotides, the CDR3 is TGTGCCAGTAGTACGTGGACAGGGGGGGACAATGAGCAGTTCTTC. It translates to CASSTWTGGDNEQFF.

This clonotype was counted many times. CDR3 sequence: CASSAGPRDEQYF. The CDR3 nucleotides read TGTGCCAGCAGCGCCGGGCCCCGGGACGAGCAGTACTTC. The V gene is TRBV7-9, the J gene TRBJ2-7; D gene ambiguous. Looked up from germline, CDR1 is SEHNR and CDR2 is FQNEAQ (reference sequence). This CDR3 is 13 amino acids long. Trimming took 5 bases from V and 5 from J, leaving 13 bases between them.

The rearrangement links TRBV5-6 to TRBJ2-7; 13 nucleotides match TRBD2. The CDR3 has 16 residues. Germline V gene data show CDR1 as SGHDT and CDR2 as YYEEEE. Trimming took 6 bases from V and 6 from J; bases not matched to a gene: 12. The CDR3: CASTELAGGPAVEQYF. The CDR3 DNA reads as TGTGCCAGCACCGAACTAGCGGGGGGGCCTGCAGTCGAGCAGTACTTC. Combining the CDR3 with reference TRBV5-6 and TRBJ2-7 gives the whole variable domain DAGVTQSPTHLIKTRGQQVTLRCSPKSGHDTVSWYQQALGQGPQFIFQYYEEEERQRGNFPDRFSGHQFPNYSSELNVNALLLGDSALYLCASTELAGGPAVEQYFGPGTRLTVT.

This clonotype was counted a few times. CDR3 sequence reads: CAWEQENTDTQYF. For the CDR3, the DNA is TGTGCCTGGGAACAGGAGAATACAGATACGCAGTATTTT. The chain recombines TRBV30 with TRBJ2-3; TRBD1 might be the D (5 bases). This CDR3 is 13 amino acids long. Per germline, CDR1 GTSNPN and CDR2 SVGIG (reference sequence). Trimming pared 5 bases from V and 3 bases from J, leaving 12 bases between.

This clonotype was observed at least ten times. The chain couples TRBV28 to TRBJ1-1; D not certain. Germline V gene sequence: CDR1 MDHEN, CDR2 SYDVKM. This CDR3 comprises 14 residues. Trimming removed 2 bases from V and 6 bases from J, with 13 bases in between. DNA of the CDR3: TGTGCCAGCAGTTTAATAAGCCCCGGGGCTGAAGCTTTCTTT. It codes for CASSLISPGAEAFF.

This clonotype was observed many times. The rearrangement links TRBV29-1 to TRBJ2-1; 11 bases fit TRBD2. This CDR3 comprises 14 residues. J gave up 4 bases and V 7 bases, and 6 bases lay outside the gene matches. Germline values: CDR1 SQVTM, CDR2 ANQGSEA. The CDR3 DNA follows: TGCAGCGGTCGACTAGCGGGGATATACAATGAGCAGTTCTTC. Its translation: CSGRLAGIYNEQFF.

The V gene is TRBV12-5, the J gene TRBJ2-2; possibly TRBD2 for D (6 bases). Per the germline V gene, CDR1 is LGHNT and CDR2 is FRNRAP. Deletions cut 0 bases from V and 0 bases from J, with 11 bases between. The CDR3 loop spans 17 amino acids. CDR3 sequence: CASGLVLSGTNTGELFF. Written as DNA, the CDR3 is TGTGCTAGTGGTTTGGTCCTTAGCGGAACGAACACCGGGGAGCTGTTTTTT.

This clonotype was observed a handful of times. The chain has TRBV7-2 and TRBJ1-3; D is perhaps TRBD1 (6 bases). The CDR3 has 13 amino acids. Germline assignment: CDR1 SGHTA and CDR2 FQGNSA. The V gene lost 8 bases and the J gene lost 8 bases, with 16 bases spanning the gap. The CDR3 region is CASRGPLEYTIYF. The CDR3 coding sequence is TGTGCCAGCCGGGGGCCTCTGGAGTACACCATATATTTT.

In its sample, this clonotype was seen a few times. J is TRBJ1-5 and V is TRBV6-2 or TRBV6-3; 9 bases match TRBD1. V was pared by 2 bases and J by 6 bases, with 11 bases of the junction left unmatched. The CDR3 runs to 17 residues. Germline V gives CDR1 MNHEY, CDR2 SVGEGT. CDR3 protein: CASSYRTGESTGQPQHF. DNA of the CDR3: TGTGCCAGCAGTTACAGGACAGGGGAATCTACCGGTCAGCCCCAGCATTTT.

The J gene is TRBJ1-6, the V gene TRBV6-5; no definite D call. The CDR3 totals 15 residues. Per the germline V gene, CDR1 is MNHEY and CDR2 is SVGAGI. Trimming took 2 bases from V and 7 from J, leaving 12 bases between them. The CDR3 loop is CASSYGWGENSPLHF. The DNA for the CDR3 is TGTGCCAGCAGTTACGGTTGGGGTGAGAATTCACCCCTCCACTTT.

This clonotype has ten or more counts. V usage is TRBV10-3 and J usage is TRBJ2-7, with D possibly called TRBD1 or TRBD2 (5 bases each). From germline, CDR1 is ENHRY and CDR2 SYGVKD. This CDR3 comprises 13 residues. V was cut by 8 bases and J by 7 bases, with 18 bases left in between. The CDR3 spells CAIGGYRLGEQYV. The CDR3 region has the DNA TGTGCCATCGGGGGATACCGGTTGGGGGAGCAGTACGTC.

In its sample, this clonotype was seen many times. Written as DNA, the CDR3 is TGCGCCAGCAGCATGTACAGGGGTAGCACAGATACGCAGTATTTT. Amino acids: CASSMYRGSTDTQYF. The chain has TRBV4-1 and TRBJ2-3; 7 nucleotides align to TRBD1. V lost 5 bases to trimming and J lost 0 bases; unmatched junction nucleotides: 5. This CDR3 has 15 amino acids. CDR1 and CDR2 (germline): MGHRA, YSYEKL.

This clonotype has at least ten counts. The chain carries TRBV7-2 and TRBJ2-3; D unclear. V was pared by 0 bases and J by 2 bases, with 6 bases between. Germline CDR1 is SGHTA and CDR2 is FQGNSA. The CDR3 contains 14 residues. The CDR3 DNA reads as TGTGCCAGCAGCTTAGCGCTACCCACAGATACGCAGTATTTT. Protein product: CASSLALPTDTQYF.

The J gene is TRBJ2-1, the V gene TRBV11-2; D not certain. Looked up from germline, CDR1 is SGHAT and CDR2 is FQNNGV. The V end lost 1 base, the J end lost 5 bases, and 3 bases lay between the germline ends. The CDR3 covers 12 residues. CDR3 loop: CASSLADNEQFF. The DNA for the CDR3 is TGTGCCAGCAGCTTAGCAGACAATGAGCAGTTCTTC.

This clonotype was observed a few times. The V call is TRBV18, the J call TRBJ2-7; D is possibly TRBD1 or TRBD2 (5 bases each). V lost 6 bases and J lost 4, with 16 bases in between. Germline values: CDR1 KGHSH, CDR2 LQKENI. This CDR3 is built from 14 residues. CDR3 sequence: CASSLGPWWYEQYV. CDR3 DNA: TGTGCCAGCTCCCTGGGACCTTGGTGGTACGAGCAGTACGTC.

The chain is built from TRBV7-9 and TRBJ2-7; no definite D call. V gave up 5 bases and J gave up 7 bases, with 15 bases separating them. The CDR3 extends over 13 amino acids. Looked up from germline, CDR1 is SEHNR and CDR2 is FQNEAQ (reference sequence). CDR3 region: CASSPPGAREQYF. CDR3 coding DNA: TGTGCCAGCAGCCCCCCGGGCGCACGGGAGCAGTACTTC.

The CDR3 sequence: CSVEGKGDVTETQYF. CDR3 DNA: TGCAGCGTTGAGGGGAAGGGGGACGTAACAGAGACCCAGTACTTC. The gene calls are TRBV29-1 and TRBJ2-5, with D tentatively TRBD1 (6 bases). V dropped 3 bases and J dropped 4 bases, with 18 bases sitting between them. Germline-derived CDR1 and CDR2 are SQVTM and ANQGSEA. The CDR3 is 15 amino acids. Full variable domain (rest looked up from reference TRBV29-1 and TRBJ2-5): SAVISQKPSRDICQRGTSLTIQCQVDSQVTMMFWYRQQPGQSLTLIATANQGSEATYESGFVIDKFPISRPNLTFSTLTVSNMSPEDSSIYLCSVEGKGDVTETQYFGPGTRLLVL.